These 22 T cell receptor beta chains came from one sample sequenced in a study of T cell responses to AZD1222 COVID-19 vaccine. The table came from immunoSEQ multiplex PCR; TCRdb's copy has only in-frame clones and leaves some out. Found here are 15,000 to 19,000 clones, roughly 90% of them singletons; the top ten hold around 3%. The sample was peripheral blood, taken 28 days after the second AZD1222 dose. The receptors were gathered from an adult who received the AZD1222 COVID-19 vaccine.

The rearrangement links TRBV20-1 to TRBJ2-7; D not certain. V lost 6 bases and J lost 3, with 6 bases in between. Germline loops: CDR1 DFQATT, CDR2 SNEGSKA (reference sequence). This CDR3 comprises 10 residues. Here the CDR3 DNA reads TGCAGTGCGGTGGACTACGAGCAGTACTTC. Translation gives CSAVDYEQYF.

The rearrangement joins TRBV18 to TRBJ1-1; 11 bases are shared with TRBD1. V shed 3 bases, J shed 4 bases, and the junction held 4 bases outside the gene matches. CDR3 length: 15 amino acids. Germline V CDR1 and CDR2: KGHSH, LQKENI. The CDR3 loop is CASSPSGQGVTEAFF. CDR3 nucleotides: TGTGCCAGCTCACCTTCGGGACAGGGGGTCACTGAAGCTTTCTTT.

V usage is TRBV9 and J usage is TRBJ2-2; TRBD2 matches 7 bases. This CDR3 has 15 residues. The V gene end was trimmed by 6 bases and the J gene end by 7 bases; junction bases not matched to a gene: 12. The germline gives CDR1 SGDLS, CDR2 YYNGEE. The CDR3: CASNGGRGSGGELFF. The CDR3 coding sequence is TGTGCCAGCAACGGCGGGCGCGGGAGCGGCGGGGAGCTGTTTTTT.

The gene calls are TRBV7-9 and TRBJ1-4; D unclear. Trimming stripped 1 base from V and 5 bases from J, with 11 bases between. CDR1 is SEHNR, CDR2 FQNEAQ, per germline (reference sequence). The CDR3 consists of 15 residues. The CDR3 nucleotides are TGTGCCAGCAGCTTAGGGGCAGAACCGAATGAAAAACTGTTTTTT. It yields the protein CASSLGAEPNEKLFF.

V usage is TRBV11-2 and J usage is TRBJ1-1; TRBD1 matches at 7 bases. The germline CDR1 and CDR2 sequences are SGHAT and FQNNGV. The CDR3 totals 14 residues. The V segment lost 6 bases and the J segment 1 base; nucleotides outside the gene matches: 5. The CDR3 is CASSRDRANTEAFF. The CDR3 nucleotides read TGTGCCAGCAGTAGAGACAGGGCGAACACTGAAGCTTTCTTT. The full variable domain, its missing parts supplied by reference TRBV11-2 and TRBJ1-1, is EAGVAQSPRYKIIEKRQSVAFWCNPISGHATLYWYQQILGQGPKLLIQFQNNGVVDDSQLPKDRFSAERLKGVDSTLKIQPAKLEDSAVYLCASSRDRANTEAFFGQGTRLTVV.

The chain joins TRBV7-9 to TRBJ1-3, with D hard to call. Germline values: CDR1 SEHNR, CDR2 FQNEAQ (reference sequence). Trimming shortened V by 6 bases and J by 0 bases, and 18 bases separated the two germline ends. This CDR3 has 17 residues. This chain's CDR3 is CASSNQGWYNSGNTIYF. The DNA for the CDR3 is TGTGCCAGCAGTAACCAAGGGTGGTATAACTCTGGAAACACCATATATTTT.

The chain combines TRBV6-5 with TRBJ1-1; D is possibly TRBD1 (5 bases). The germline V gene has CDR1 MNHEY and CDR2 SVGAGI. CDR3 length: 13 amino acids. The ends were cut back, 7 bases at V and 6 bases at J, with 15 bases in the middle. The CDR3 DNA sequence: TGTGCCAGCACCACGGGCAGGGAGGCTGAAGCTTTCTTT. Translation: CASTTGREAEAFF.

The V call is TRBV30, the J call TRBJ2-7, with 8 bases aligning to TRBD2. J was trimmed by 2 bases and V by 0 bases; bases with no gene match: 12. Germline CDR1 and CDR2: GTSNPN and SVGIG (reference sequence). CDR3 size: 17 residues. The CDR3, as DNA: TGTGCCTGGAGTGTACCGCCTCGACTAGCGAGGACCTACGAGCAGTACTTC. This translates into CAWSVPPRLARTYEQYF.

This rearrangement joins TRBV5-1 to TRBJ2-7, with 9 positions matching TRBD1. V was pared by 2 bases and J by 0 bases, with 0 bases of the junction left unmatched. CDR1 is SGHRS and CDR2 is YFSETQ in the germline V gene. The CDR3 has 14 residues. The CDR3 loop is CASSLQGASYEQYF. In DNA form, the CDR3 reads TGCGCCAGCAGCTTACAGGGGGCCTCCTACGAGCAGTACTTC.

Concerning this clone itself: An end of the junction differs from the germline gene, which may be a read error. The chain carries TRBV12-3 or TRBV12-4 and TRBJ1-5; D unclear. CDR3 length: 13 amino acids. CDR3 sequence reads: CASSSLSNQPQHF. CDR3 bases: TGTGCGAGCAGTTCACTGAGCAATCAGCCCCAGCATTTT.

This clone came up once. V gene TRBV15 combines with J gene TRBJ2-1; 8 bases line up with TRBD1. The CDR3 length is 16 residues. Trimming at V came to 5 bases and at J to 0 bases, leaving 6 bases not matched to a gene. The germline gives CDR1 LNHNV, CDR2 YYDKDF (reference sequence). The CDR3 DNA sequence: TGTGCCACCAGCGGCAAGGGACAGGCCTCCTACAATGAGCAGTTCTTC. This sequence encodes CATSGKGQASYNEQFF.

The CDR3 is CASSGYRVYEQYF. CDR3 nucleotide sequence: TGTGCCAGCAGCGGGTACAGGGTCTACGAGCAGTACTTC. The chain carries TRBV2 and TRBJ2-7; D is possibly TRBD1 (6 bases). Trimming pared 6 bases from V and 3 bases from J, leaving 12 bases between. Germline CDR1 and CDR2: SNHLY and FYNNEI. The CDR3 has 13 residues.

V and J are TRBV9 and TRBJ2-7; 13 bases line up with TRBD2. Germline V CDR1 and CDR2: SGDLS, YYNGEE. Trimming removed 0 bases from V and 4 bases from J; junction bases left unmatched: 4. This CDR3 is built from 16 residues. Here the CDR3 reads CASSVGGTSGIYEQYF. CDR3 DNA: TGTGCCAGCAGCGTAGGGGGGACTAGCGGGATATACGAGCAGTACTTC.

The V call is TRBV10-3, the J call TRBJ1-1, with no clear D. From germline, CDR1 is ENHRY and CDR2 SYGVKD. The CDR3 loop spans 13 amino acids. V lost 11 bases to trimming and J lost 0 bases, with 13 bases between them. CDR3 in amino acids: CAAHGIMNTEAFF. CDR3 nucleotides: TGTGCCGCCCACGGGATTATGAACACTGAAGCTTTCTTT.

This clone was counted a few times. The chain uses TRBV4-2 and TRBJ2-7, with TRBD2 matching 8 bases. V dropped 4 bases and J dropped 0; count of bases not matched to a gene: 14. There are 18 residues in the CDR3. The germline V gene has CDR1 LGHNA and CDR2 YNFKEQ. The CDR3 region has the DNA TGTGCCAGCAGCCCCTCGGTTCGGGCTAGCGGGTACTCCTACGAGCAGTACTTC. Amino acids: CASSPSVRASGYSYEQYF.

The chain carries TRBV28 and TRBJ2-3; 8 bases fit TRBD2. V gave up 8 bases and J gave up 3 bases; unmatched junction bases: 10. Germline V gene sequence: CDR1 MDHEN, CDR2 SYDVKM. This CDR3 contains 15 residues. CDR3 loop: CASSNAGTRTDTQYF. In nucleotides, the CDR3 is TGTGCCAGCTCGAACGCCGGGACTAGAACAGATACGCAGTATTTT.

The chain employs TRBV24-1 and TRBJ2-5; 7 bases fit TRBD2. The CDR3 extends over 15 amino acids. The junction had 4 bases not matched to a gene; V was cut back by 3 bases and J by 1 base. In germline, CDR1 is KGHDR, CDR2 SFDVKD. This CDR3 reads CATSDPREAQETQYF. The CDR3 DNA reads TGTGCCACCAGTGATCCCCGGGAGGCCCAAGAGACCCAGTACTTC.

CDR3 region: CSARTTYEQYF. The CDR3, as DNA: TGCAGTGCTAGAACGACCTACGAGCAGTACTTC. The rearrangement joins TRBV20-1 to TRBJ2-7; D not resolved. V shed 2 bases and J shed 2 bases, with 4 bases lying between them. Germline-derived CDR1 and CDR2 are DFQATT and SNEGSKA (reference sequence). CDR3 length: 11 residues.

CDR3: CASTDPRLGRNTIYF. Written as DNA, the CDR3 is TGTGCCAGCACCGACCCCAGGTTAGGGCGAAACACCATATATTTT. This rearrangement joins TRBV28 to TRBJ1-3; D unresolved. The V end lost 7 bases, the J end lost 5 bases, and 18 bases lay between the germline ends. Looked up from germline, CDR1 is MDHEN and CDR2 is SYDVKM. This CDR3 has 15 residues.

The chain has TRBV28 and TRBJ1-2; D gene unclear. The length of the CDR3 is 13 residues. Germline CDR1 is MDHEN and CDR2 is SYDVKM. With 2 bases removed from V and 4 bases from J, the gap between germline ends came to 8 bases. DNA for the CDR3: TGTGCCAGCAGTTTAGGACGGTCCTATGGCTACACCTTC. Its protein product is CASSLGRSYGYTF.

The CDR3 region has the DNA TGTGCCAGTAGTGGCCCTAGGAGTGTGGGTCAGCCCCAGCATTTT. This translates into CASSGPRSVGQPQHF. The chain links TRBV19 to TRBJ1-5; D is unclear. CDR3 length: 15 residues. The germline CDR1 and CDR2 sequences are LNHDA and SQIVND (reference sequence). Between the trimmed V and J ends, which lost 5 bases and 6 bases, there was a span of 17 bases.

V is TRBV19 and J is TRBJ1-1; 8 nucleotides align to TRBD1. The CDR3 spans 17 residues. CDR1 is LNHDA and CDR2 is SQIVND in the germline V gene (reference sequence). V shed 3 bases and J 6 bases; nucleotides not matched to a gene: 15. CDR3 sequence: CASSIIGTGGNLAEAFF. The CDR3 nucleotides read TGTGCCAGTAGTATTATCGGCACAGGGGGTAATCTCGCTGAAGCTTTCTTT.